This T cell receptor (beta chain) was observed in a study of CD8+CD57+ T cells in acquired aplastic anemia. V shed 0 bases and J shed 2 bases, with 18 bases lying between them. The CDR3 spans 17 residues. From germline, CDR1 is SQVTM and CDR2 ANQGSEA. This clonotype was seen ten or more times. Antigen: not known. The use of genomic DNA as template underpinned the TCR beta VDJ and CDR3 profiling. Via MiXCR, TCRdb re-called the reads, giving one row per CDR3 protein. The sample has tens of thousands of distinct CDR3 sequences, almost 55% seen once. Points from the study as a whole: Patients and controls shared twenty-nine CD8+ CDR3 sequences, highly expressed in patients.

The material sequenced was sorted CD4+, CD8+, or CD8+CD57+ T cells (not recorded which) from PBMCs. The V and J genes are TRBV29-1 and TRBJ2-3; weak D call: TRBD2 (6 bases). This clonotype was sampled from a human donor in good health, serving as a control. The CDR3 DNA is TGCAGCGTTGAAGACCCTCGTTCGCGGGGAGTCACAGATACGCAGTATTTT. Translating it yields CSVEDPRSRGVTDTQYF.